One and the same sample provided the 15 T cell receptor beta chains below, sequenced in a study of OX40 agonist ivuxolimab in advanced cancers. Data came from immunoSEQ multiplex PCR; TCRdb stores just in-frame clones and leaves some out. The sample gives 15,000 to 20,000 clones, 70% to 90% of which show up once; around 20% is in the top ten. Sequencing was performed on CD4+ or CD8+ T cells sorted from blood, taken in a trial of the OX40 agonist ivuxolimab. These receptors originate from an adult with an advanced solid tumor such as melanoma, head and neck, liver or kidney cancer.

The CDR3, as DNA: TGTGCCAGCAGTAATGACCGACTACCCGGGGAGCTGTTTTTT. Residues: CASSNDRLPGELFF. The V call is TRBV27, the J call TRBJ2-2; D possibly corresponds to TRBD2 (5 bases). Germline V gene sequence: CDR1 MNHEY, CDR2 SMNVEV (reference sequence). V was trimmed by 5 bases and J by 6 bases, leaving 13 bases between them. The CDR3 has 14 residues.

This clone was detected only once. The chain links TRBV4-3 to TRBJ1-3; D remains unclear. This CDR3 is built from 15 residues. Looked up from germline, CDR1 is LGHNA and CDR2 is YSLEER. V was trimmed by 2 bases and J by 4 bases, leaving 12 bases between them. CDR3 sequence reads: CASSQYFSPGNTIYF. Here the CDR3 DNA reads TGCGCCAGCAGCCAATATTTCAGCCCCGGAAACACCATATATTTT.

CDR3 bases: TGTGCCAGTAAGGCCGGTGTCTCTGGGGCCAACGTCCTGACTTTC. Translation: CASKAGVSGANVLTF. The rearrangement joins TRBV19 to TRBJ2-6; D remains ambiguous. The V end lost 7 bases, the J end lost 0 bases, and 10 bases lay between the germline ends. The CDR3 totals 15 residues. Germline CDR1 is LNHDA and CDR2 is SQIVND (reference sequence).

The rearrangement joins TRBV28 to TRBJ1-3; D remains ambiguous. Deletions cut 8 bases from V and 0 bases from J, with 11 bases between. Per germline, CDR1 MDHEN and CDR2 SYDVKM. The CDR3 loop spans 14 amino acids. CDR3 bases: TGTGCCAGCTGTAGTCCTAACTCTGGAAACACCATATATTTT. This encodes CASCSPNSGNTIYF. The complete variable domain, with remaining parts taken from reference TRBV28 and TRBJ1-3, reads DVKVTQSSRYLVKRTGEKVFLECVQDMDHENMFWYRQDPGLGLRLIYFSYDVKMKEKGDIPEGYSVSREKKERFSLILESASTNQTSMYLCASCSPNSGNTIYFGEGSWLTVV.

This chain links TRBV5-5 with TRBJ2-3, with 9 bases fitting TRBD1. The germline V gene encodes CDR1 SGHKS and CDR2 YYEKEE (reference sequence). J lost 1 base, V lost 0 bases, and 0 bases had no gene match. The CDR3 is 15 residues long. CDR3 in DNA: TGTGCCAGCAGCTTGGGGACAGGGGGCACAGATACGCAGTATTTT. This translates into CASSLGTGGTDTQYF. Drawing the rest from reference TRBV5-5 and TRBJ2-3, the complete variable domain is DAGVTQSPTHLIKTRGQQVTLRCSPISGHKSVSWYQQVLGQGPQFIFQYYEKEERGRGNFPDRFSARQFPNYSSELNVNALLLGDSALYLCASSLGTGGTDTQYFGPGTRLTVL.

This clone was observed a single time. The chain employs TRBV2 and TRBJ1-2; D uncertain. Germline CDR1 reads SNHLY; CDR2 reads FYNNEI. The CDR3 is made up of 13 amino acids. The V and J ends lost 3 bases and 7 bases respectively, with 12 bases between them. This CDR3 is CASSEIQAAGYTF. CDR3 bases: TGTGCCAGCAGTGAGATTCAGGCTGCTGGCTACACCTTC.

This clone has just one count. The chain carries TRBV5-5 and TRBJ2-3; 10 bases line up with TRBD1. V lost 2 bases to trimming and J lost 6 bases; unmatched junction nucleotides: 9. The V gene's germline CDR1 is SGHKS and CDR2 YYEKEE (reference sequence). The CDR3 covers 16 residues. The CDR3 sequence: CASSFYRTGGDDTQYF. The CDR3 DNA follows: TGTGCCAGCAGCTTTTATCGGACAGGGGGGGACGATACGCAGTATTTT.

The chain is built from TRBV19 and TRBJ2-2, with TRBD1 as a possible D gene (7 bases). Trimming removed 3 bases at V and 6 bases at J, with 14 bases between. This CDR3 is built from 15 residues. Germline lookup yields CDR1 LNHDA and CDR2 SQIVND (reference sequence). The CDR3 loop reads CASSIKEGAAGELFF. CDR3 coding DNA: TGTGCCAGTAGTATCAAGGAGGGGGCTGCCGGGGAGCTGTTTTTT.

The rearrangement links TRBV7-9 to TRBJ2-5, with TRBD2 matching 7 bases. V lost 0 bases, J lost 5 bases, and 3 bases stayed unmatched. Germline assignment: CDR1 SEHNR and CDR2 FQNEAQ (reference sequence). This CDR3 is 14 amino acids long. The CDR3, as DNA: TGTGCCAGCAGCTTAGCGGGAGGGTTCGAGACCCAGTACTTC. It encodes CASSLAGGFETQYF. The entire variable domain, with the rest obtained from reference TRBV7-9 and TRBJ2-5, is as follows: DTGVSQNPRHKITKRGQNVTFRCDPISEHNRLYWYRQTLGQGPEFLTYFQNEAQLEKSRLLSDRFSAERPKGSFSTLEIQRTEQGDSAMYLCASSLAGGFETQYFGPGTRLLVL.

The rearrangement uses TRBV21-1 and TRBJ2-7; the table's D call, TRBD1, was not checked against the DNA. TRBV21-1 is shown as a pseudogene. The CDR3 contains 13 residues. In nucleotides, the CDR3 is TGTGCCAGCACCTGGGACAAATCCTACGAGCAGTACTTC. Its protein product is CASTWDKSYEQYF.

The chain uses TRBV15 and TRBJ1-4; D unresolved. The CDR3 covers 15 residues. Per the germline V gene, CDR1 is LNHNV and CDR2 is YYDKDF (reference sequence). V lost 5 bases and J lost 1, with 11 bases in between. The CDR3, as DNA: TGTGCCACCAGCCCGCTTCCGGGAACTAATGAAAAACTGTTTTTT. Protein: CATSPLPGTNEKLFF.

The chain joins TRBV5-1 to TRBJ2-7, with D perhaps matching TRBD1 or TRBD2 (6 bases each). CDR1 and CDR2 from the germline V gene are SGHRS and YFSETQ. Deletions cut 0 bases from V and 5 bases from J, with 18 bases between. CDR3 length: 16 residues. The CDR3 reads CASSLGGGGKENEQYF. The CDR3 DNA is TGCGCCAGCAGCTTGGGAGGAGGGGGTAAAGAAAACGAGCAGTACTTC. The full variable domain, its missing parts supplied by reference TRBV5-1 and TRBJ2-7, is KAGVTQTPRYLIKTRGQQVTLSCSPISGHRSVSWYQQTPGQGLQFLFEYFSETQRNKGNFPGRFSGRQFSNSRSEMNVSTLELGDSALYLCASSLGGGGKENEQYFGPGTRLTVT.

J is TRBJ2-7 and V is TRBV11-2; TRBD2 might be the D (7 bases). V was trimmed by 3 bases and J by 4 bases, leaving 22 bases between them. The V gene's germline CDR1 is SGHAT and CDR2 FQNNGV. The CDR3 runs 17 residues. CDR3 sequence (DNA): TGTGCCAGCAGCTTCAATATAAGGAGGGGGGGGCAGTACGAGCAGTACTTC. Its protein product is CASSFNIRRGGQYEQYF.

This chain links TRBV7-2 with TRBJ1-3; D not certain. Germline V gene lookup returns CDR1 SGHTA and CDR2 FQGNSA. Trimming stripped 6 bases from V and 3 bases from J, with 6 bases between. The CDR3 is 12 residues long. DNA for the CDR3: TGTGCCAGCAGGTCAAGTGGAAACACCATATATTTT. It encodes CASRSSGNTIYF.

The CDR3 DNA reads TGTGCCAGCTCACCGGCGACTAGCATAAATGAGCAGTTCTTC. It translates to CASSPATSINEQFF. This chain joins TRBV18 and TRBJ2-1, with 7 bases aligning to TRBD2. The V segment lost 3 bases and the J segment 7 bases; nucleotides outside the gene matches: 6. The CDR3 spans 14 residues. CDR1 is KGHSH, CDR2 LQKENI, per germline.